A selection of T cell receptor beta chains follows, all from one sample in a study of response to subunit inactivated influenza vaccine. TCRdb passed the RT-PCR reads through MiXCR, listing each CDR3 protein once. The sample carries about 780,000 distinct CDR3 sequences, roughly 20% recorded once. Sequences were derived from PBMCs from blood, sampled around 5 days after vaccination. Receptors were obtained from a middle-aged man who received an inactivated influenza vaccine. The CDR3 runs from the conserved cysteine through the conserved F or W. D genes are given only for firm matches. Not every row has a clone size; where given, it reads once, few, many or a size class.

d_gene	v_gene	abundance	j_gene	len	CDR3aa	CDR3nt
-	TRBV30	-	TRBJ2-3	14	CAWSYPRGTDTQYF	TGTGCCTGGAGTTACCCCAGGGGCACAGATACGCAGTATTTT
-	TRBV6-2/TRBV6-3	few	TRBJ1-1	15	CASRTPDRLGTEAFF	TGTGCCAGCAGAACACCCGACAGGTTGGGAACTGAAGCTTTCTTT
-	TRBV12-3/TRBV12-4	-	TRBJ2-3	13	CASTLSGTDTQYF	TGTGCCTCGACGCTGTCAGGCACAGATACGCAGTATTTT
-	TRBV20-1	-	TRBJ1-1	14	CSASQGSLNTEAFF	TGCAGTGCTAGCCAGGGAAGTCTGAACACTGAAGCTTTCTTT
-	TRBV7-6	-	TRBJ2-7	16	CASSSPSLGGQSGQYF	TGTGCCAGCAGCTCCCCCTCGTTGGGCGGACAATCCGGACAGTACTTC
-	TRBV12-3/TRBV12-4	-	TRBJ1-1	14	CASSFNLGGTEAFF	TGTGCCAGCAGTTTTAATCTCGGTGGCACTGAAGCTTTCTTT
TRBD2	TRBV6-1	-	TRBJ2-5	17	CASSAPGLAVGGETQYF	TGTGCCAGCAGTGCGCCGGGACTAGCGGTAGGGGGGGAGACCCAGTACTTC
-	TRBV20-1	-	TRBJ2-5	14	CSARDHGLRETQYF	TGCAGTGCTAGAGATCATGGGTTACGCGAGACCCAGTACTTC
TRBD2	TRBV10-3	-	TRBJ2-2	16	CAIRILTSGNTGELFF	TGTGCCATCCGCATATTGACTAGCGGGAACACCGGGGAGCTGTTTTTT
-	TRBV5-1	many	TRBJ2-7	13	CASSLENNYEQYF	TGCGCCAGCAGCTTGGAGAATAACTACGAGCAGTACTTC
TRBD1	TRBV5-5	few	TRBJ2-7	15	CASSLAATGTYEQYF	TGTGCCAGCAGCTTGGCCGCGACAGGGACCTACGAGCAGTACTTC
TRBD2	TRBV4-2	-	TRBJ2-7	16	CANSQGLAGGPYEQYF	TGTGCCAACAGCCAAGGACTAGCGGGAGGACCCTACGAGCAGTACTTC
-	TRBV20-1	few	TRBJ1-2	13	CSARDGTLHGYTF	TGCAGTGCTAGAGACGGGACCCTTCATGGCTACACCTTC
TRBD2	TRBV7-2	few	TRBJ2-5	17	CASSPGTSGRGEETQYF	TGTGCCAGCAGCCCGGGGACTAGCGGGAGAGGAGAAGAGACCCAGTACTTC
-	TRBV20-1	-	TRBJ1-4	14	CSASRSSANEKLFF	TGCAGTGCTAGTCGGTCCTCGGCTAATGAAAAACTGTTTTTT
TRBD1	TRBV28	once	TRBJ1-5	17	CASSPDKFRQGTQPQHF	TGTGCCAGCAGTCCCGACAAATTTCGACAGGGGACACAGCCCCAGCATTTT
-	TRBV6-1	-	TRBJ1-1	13	CASREGGNTEAFF	TGTGCCAGCAGGGAGGGGGGGAACACTGAAGCTTTCTTT
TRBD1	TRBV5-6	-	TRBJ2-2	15	CASSSGQTYTGELFF	TGTGCCAGCAGCTCGGGACAGACTTACACCGGGGAGCTGTTTTTT
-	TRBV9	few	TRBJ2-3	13	CASSVGITDTQYF	TGTGCCAGCAGCGTAGGGATCACAGATACGCAGTATTTT
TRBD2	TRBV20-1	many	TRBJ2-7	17	CSARDSRTSGNSVEQYF	TGCAGTGCTAGAGACTCTCGGACTAGCGGGAACTCCGTTGAGCAGTACTTC
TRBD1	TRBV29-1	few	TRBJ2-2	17	CSVEDRQGYSNTGELFF	TGCAGCGTTGAAGATCGACAGGGGTATTCGAACACCGGGGAGCTGTTTTTT
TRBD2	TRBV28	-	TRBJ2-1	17	CASSLRTSGGAWYEQFF	TGTGCCAGCAGTCTCCGGACTAGCGGGGGGGCTTGGTATGAGCAGTTCTTC
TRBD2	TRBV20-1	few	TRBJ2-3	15	CSARGASGSVDTQYF	TGCAGTGCTAGGGGGGCTAGCGGGAGTGTAGATACGCAGTATTTT
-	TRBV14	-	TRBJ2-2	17	CASSLDTDRENTGELFF	TGTGCCAGCAGCCTAGATACTGACAGAGAGAACACCGGGGAGCTGTTTTTT
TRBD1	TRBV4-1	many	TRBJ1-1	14	CASSLRTGQTEAFF	TGCGCCAGCAGCCTACGGACAGGGCAGACTGAAGCTTTCTTT
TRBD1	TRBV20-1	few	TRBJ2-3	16	CSARDTGTASTDTQYF	TGCAGTGCTAGAGATACCGGGACAGCTAGCACAGATACGCAGTATTTT
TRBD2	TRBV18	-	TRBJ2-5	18	CASSLGLAAGKSQETQYF	TGTGCCAGCTCTCTGGGACTAGCGGCAGGAAAGTCACAAGAGACCCAGTACTTC
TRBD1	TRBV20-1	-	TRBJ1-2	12	CSAGDSLYGYTF	TGCAGTGCTGGGGACAGCCTCTATGGCTACACCTTC
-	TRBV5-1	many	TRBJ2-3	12	CASSIASDTQYF	TGCGCCAGCAGTATAGCTTCAGATACGCAGTATTTT
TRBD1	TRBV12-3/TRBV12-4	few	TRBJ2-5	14	CASSPHWTGETQYF	TGTGCCAGCAGTCCCCACTGGACAGGGGAGACCCAGTACTTC
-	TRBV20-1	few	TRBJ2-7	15	CSARSGNVGTYEQYF	TGCAGTGCTAGATCAGGGAACGTCGGTACCTACGAGCAGTACTTC
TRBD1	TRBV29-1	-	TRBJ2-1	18	CSVERDRGTFRSYNEQFF	TGCAGCGTTGAAAGAGACAGGGGAACCTTTCGCTCCTACAATGAGCAGTTCTTC
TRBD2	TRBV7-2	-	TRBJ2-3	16	CASSLARSGRGDTQYF	TGTGCCAGCAGCTTAGCGCGAAGCGGGAGGGGGGATACGCAGTATTTT
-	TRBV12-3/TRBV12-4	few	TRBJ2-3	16	CASSFKFGGATDTQYF	TGTGCCAGCAGTTTTAAGTTCGGGGGTGCCACAGATACGCAGTATTTT
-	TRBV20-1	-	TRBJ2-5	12	CSARAKGETQYF	TGCAGTGCTAGAGCGAAGGGGGAGACCCAGTACTTC
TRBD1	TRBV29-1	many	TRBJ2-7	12	CSATTGAYEQYF	TGCAGCGCAACGACAGGGGCCTACGAGCAGTACTTC
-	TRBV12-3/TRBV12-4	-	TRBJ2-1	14	CASSLATLGNEQFF	TGTGCCAGCAGTTTGGCGACCCTCGGGAATGAGCAGTTCTTC
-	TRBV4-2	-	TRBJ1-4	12	CASSQRSGKLFF	TGTGCCAGCAGCCAACGTTCAGGGAAACTGTTTTTT
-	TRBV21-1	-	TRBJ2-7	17	CASSKDTSGLVPYEQYF	TGTGCCAGCAGCAAGGATACTAGCGGGCTGGTTCCCTACGAGCAGTACTTC
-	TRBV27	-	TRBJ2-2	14	CASSSLSFTGELFF	TGTGCCAGCAGTTCCCTTAGCTTCACCGGGGAGCTGTTTTTT
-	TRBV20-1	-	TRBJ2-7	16	CSARAVRDQTHREQYF	TGCAGTGCTAGAGCGGTCCGGGACCAGACCCACCGGGAGCAGTACTTC
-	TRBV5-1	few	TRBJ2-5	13	CASTPGVQETQYF	TGCGCCAGCACCCCTGGGGTTCAAGAGACCCAGTACTTC
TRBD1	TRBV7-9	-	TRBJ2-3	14	CASSVQGAADTQYF	TGTGCCAGCAGCGTACAGGGGGCAGCAGATACGCAGTATTTT
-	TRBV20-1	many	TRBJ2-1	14	CSAREGGNYNEQFF	TGCAGTGCTAGAGAAGGCGGGAACTACAATGAGCAGTTCTTC
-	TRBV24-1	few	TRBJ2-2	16	CATSDSLDYYTGELFF	TGTGCCACCAGTGATTCGCTGGACTACTACACCGGGGAGCTGTTTTTT
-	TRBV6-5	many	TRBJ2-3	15	CASSYSSGGTDTQYF	TGTGCCAGCAGTTATAGTAGCGGCGGCACAGATACGCAGTATTTT
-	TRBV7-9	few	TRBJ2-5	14	CASSADWGRETQYF	TGTGCCAGCAGCGCGGACTGGGGCAGAGAGACCCAGTACTTC
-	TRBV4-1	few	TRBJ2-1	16	CASSQVYVRGYNEQFF	TGCGCCAGCAGCCAAGTATACGTCAGGGGTTACAATGAGCAGTTCTTC
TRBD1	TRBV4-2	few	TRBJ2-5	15	CASSQRAGGKETQYF	TGTGCCAGCAGCCAGCGGGCAGGGGGAAAGGAGACCCAGTACTTC